This record looks at one TCR beta chain sequence and its context. What it binds is unknown. Some clones are missing from TCRdb's copy, which holds only in-frame ones; the method was immunoSEQ multiplex PCR. The repertoire holds around 50,000 clones, with roughly 84% as singletons. This specimen belongs to a study of lymphopenia after photon versus proton radiotherapy. The CDR3 covers 14 residues. The V gene lost 3 bases and the J gene lost 6 bases, with 12 bases spanning the gap. Germline CDR1 KGHSH, CDR2 LQKENI. Points from the study as a whole: Post-nadir TCR diversity decline inversely tracked overall survival among those who died. Authors raise, but do not show, better survival with proton therapy. Under photons, naive T cells and diversity fell while effector/memory populations rose.

The TCR was taken from a man in his 60s with pancreatic cancer. Sample: peripheral blood, taken from a patient treated with proton-based radiotherapy. The rearrangement joins TRBV18 to TRBJ2-1; maybe TRBD1 (6 bases). CDR3 residues: CASSPLAGVNEQFF. As DNA, the CDR3 is TGTGCCAGCTCACCCCTGGCAGGGGTCAATGAGCAGTTCTTC.